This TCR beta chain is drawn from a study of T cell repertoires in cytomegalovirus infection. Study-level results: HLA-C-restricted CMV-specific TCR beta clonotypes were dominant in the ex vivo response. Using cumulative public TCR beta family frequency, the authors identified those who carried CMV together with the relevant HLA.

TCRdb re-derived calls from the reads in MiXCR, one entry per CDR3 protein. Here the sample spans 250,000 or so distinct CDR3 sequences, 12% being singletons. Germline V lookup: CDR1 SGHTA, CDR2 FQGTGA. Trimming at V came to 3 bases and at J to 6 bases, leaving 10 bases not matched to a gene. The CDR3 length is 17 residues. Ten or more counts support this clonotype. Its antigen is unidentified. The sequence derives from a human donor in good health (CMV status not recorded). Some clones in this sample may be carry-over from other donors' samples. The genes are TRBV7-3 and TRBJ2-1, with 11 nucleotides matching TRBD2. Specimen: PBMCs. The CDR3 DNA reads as TGTGCCAGCAGCTTCGAACTAGCGGGGGCCTCGGGCAATGAGCAGTTCTTC. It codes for CASSFELAGASGNEQFF.